Listed below are T cell receptor beta chains from one sample, sequenced in a study of blood T cell repertoires in COVID-19. The data were produced by immunoSEQ multiplex PCR, yet TCRdb's version contains in-frame clones alone and is incomplete. This table holds approximately 77,000 clones, around 88% found once. Sequencing used peripheral blood. Receptor source: a woman at least 80 years old with acute or convalescent COVID-19. Each CDR3 is given with its conserved first and last residue. A D gene is named only where the DNA matches it firmly. Some rows mark clone size as missing; the rest say once, few, many or name a class of expanded clone.

TRBD1	NA	TRBV5-4	TRBJ2-2	TGTGCCAGCAGCTTGGGGGGAGACAGGGGGCGCCGGAACACCGGGGAGCTGTTTTTT	CASSLGGDRGRRNTGELFF
TRBD2	NA	TRBV25-1	TRBJ2-1	TGTGCCAGTCAGGGACTAGCGGGGGGCCTGTTGAATGAGCAGTTCTTC	CASQGLAGGLLNEQFF
NA	NA	TRBV5-4	TRBJ1-2	TGTGCCAGCAGCGACCAGGGCTTAGGTGGCTACACCTTC	CASSDQGLGGYTF
TRBD2	NA	TRBV6-6	TRBJ2-2	TGTGCCAGCAGTCAGGGACTAGCGGGGGCCAACACCGGGGAGCTGTTTTTT	CASSQGLAGANTGELFF
NA	NA	TRBV19	TRBJ2-2	TGTGCCAGTACCGGCCGCAGGTTTGGTGCCGGGGAGCTGTTTTTT	CASTGRRFGAGELFF
NA	once	TRBV10-3	TRBJ2-3	TGTGCCATCAGTAGCAACGGGGTGGGAGATACGCAGTATTTT	CAISSNGVGDTQYF
NA	NA	TRBV6-6	TRBJ1-2	TGTGCCAGCAGGGCAGAAGGGGGTAACTATGGCTACACCTTC	CASRAEGGNYGYTF
TRBD1	NA	TRBV4-2	TRBJ1-3	TGTGCCAGCAGCCCCCGGGGACAGTTGGCTGGAAACACCATATATTTT	CASSPRGQLAGNTIYF
NA	NA	TRBV11-3	TRBJ2-2	TGTGCCAGCAGCTTAGCAACCGGGGAGCTGTTTTTT	CASSLATGELFF
NA	NA	TRBV2	TRBJ2-3	TGTGCCAGCAGTGAGGCGAGACACCCTAGCACAGATACGCAGTATTTT	CASSEARHPSTDTQYF
TRBD2	NA	TRBV7-2	TRBJ2-7	TGTGCCAGCAGCTTAGTTCTAAGCGGGGCGAGCTACGAGCAGTACTTC	CASSLVLSGASYEQYF
TRBD2	NA	TRBV29-1	TRBJ2-1	TGCCAAGCGGGAGGACCATTACCACCTTACAATGAGCAGTTCTTC	CQAGGPLPPYNEQFF
TRBD2	NA	TRBV11-3	TRBJ2-5	TGTGCCAGCAGGGCAGCGGGGGAAGAGACCCAGTACTTC	CASRAAGEETQYF
TRBD1	NA	TRBV19	TRBJ1-2	TGTGCCAGTAAGGGTCCGGGACAGAATATAAACTATGGCTACACCTTC	CASKGPGQNINYGYTF
NA	NA	TRBV7-9	TRBJ1-1	TGTGCCAGCAGCTTCGGATCCCAGCGGAACACTGAAGCTTTCTTT	CASSFGSQRNTEAFF
NA	NA	TRBV11-2	TRBJ2-4	TGTGCCAGCAGCCCGTCTGGACAGAAAAACATTCAGTACTTC	CASSPSGQKNIQYF
NA	NA	TRBV9	TRBJ2-3	TGTGCCAGCAGCGTAGCTGTAGCAGATACGCAGTATTTT	CASSVAVADTQYF
NA	NA	TRBV7-9	TRBJ1-1	TGTGCCAGCAGCTCCGGGGGGGTTTTGAACACTGAAGCTTTCTTT	CASSSGGVLNTEAFF